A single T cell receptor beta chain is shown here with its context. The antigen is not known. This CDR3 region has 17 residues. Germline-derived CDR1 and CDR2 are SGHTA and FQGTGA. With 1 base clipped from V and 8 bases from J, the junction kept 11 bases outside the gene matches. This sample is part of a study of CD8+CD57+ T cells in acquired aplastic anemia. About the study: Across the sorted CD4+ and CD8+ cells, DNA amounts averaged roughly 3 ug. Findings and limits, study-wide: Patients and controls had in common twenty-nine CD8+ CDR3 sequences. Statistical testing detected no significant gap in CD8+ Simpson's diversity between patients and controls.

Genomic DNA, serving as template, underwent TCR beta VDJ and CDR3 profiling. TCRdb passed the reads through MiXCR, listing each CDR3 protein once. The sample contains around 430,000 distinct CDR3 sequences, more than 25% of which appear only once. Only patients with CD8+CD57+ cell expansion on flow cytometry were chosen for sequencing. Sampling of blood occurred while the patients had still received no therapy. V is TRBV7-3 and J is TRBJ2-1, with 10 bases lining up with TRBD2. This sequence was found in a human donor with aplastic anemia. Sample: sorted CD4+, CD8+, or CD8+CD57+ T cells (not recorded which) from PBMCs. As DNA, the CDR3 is TGTGCCAGCAGCTTAAGAAGCGGGAGGGCTGTGTCCCATGAGCAGTTCTTC. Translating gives CASSLRSGRAVSHEQFF.